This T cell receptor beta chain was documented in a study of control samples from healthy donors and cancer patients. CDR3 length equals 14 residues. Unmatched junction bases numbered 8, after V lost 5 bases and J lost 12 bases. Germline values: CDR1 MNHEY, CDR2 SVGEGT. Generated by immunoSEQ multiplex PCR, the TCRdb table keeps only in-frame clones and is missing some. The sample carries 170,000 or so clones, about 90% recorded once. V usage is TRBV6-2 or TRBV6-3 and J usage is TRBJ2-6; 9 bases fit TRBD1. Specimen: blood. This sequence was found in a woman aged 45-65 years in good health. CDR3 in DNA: TGTGCCAGCAGTGATCCGGGACAGGGCCCCGTCCTGACTTTC. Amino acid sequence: CASSDPGQGPVLTF.